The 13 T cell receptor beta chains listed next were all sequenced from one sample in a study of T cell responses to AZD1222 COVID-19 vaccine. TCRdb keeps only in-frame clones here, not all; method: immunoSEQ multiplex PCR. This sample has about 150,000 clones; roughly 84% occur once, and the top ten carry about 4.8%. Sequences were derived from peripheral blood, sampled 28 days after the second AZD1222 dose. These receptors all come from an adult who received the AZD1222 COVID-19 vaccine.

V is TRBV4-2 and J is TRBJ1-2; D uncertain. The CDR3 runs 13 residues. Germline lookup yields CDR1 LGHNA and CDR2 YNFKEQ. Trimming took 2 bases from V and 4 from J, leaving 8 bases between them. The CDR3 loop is CASSQRTLYGYTF. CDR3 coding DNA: TGTGCCAGCAGCCAAAGGACCCTCTATGGCTACACCTTC.

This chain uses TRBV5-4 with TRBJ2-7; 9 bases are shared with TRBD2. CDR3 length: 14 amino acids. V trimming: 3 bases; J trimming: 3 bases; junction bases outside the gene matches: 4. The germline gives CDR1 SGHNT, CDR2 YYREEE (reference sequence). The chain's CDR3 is CASSSGLANYEQYF. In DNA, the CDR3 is TGTGCCAGCAGCTCGGGACTAGCCAACTACGAGCAGTACTTC.

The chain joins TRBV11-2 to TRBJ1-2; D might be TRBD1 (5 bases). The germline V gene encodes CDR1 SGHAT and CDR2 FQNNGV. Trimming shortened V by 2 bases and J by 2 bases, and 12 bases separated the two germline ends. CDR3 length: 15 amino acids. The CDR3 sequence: CASSLNPGPNYGYTF. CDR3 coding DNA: TGTGCCAGCAGCTTAAACCCGGGACCCAACTATGGCTACACCTTC.

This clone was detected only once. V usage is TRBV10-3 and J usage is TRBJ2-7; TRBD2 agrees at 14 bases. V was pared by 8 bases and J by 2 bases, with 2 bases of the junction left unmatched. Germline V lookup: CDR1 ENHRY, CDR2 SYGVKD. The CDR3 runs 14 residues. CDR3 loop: CAIGTSGSPYEQYF. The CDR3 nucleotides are TGTGCCATCGGGACTAGCGGGAGTCCCTACGAGCAGTACTTC.

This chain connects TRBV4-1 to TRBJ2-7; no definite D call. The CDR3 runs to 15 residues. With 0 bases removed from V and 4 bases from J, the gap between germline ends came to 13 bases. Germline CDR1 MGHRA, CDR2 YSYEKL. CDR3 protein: CASSQDLQNLYEQYF. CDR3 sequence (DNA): TGCGCCAGCAGCCAAGATCTTCAGAATTTATACGAGCAGTACTTC.

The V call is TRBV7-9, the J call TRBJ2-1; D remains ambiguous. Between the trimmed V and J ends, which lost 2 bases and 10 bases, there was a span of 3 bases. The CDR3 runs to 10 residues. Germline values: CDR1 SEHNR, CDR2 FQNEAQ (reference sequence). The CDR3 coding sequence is TGTGCCAGCAGCTTAAGCGAGCAGTTCTTC. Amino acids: CASSLSEQFF.

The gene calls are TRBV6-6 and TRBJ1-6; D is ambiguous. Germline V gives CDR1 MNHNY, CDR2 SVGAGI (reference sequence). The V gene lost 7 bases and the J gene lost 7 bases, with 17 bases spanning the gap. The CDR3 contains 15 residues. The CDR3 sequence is CASILNPGSNSPLHF. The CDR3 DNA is TGTGCCAGCATTCTCAACCCCGGGTCCAATTCACCCCTCCACTTT.

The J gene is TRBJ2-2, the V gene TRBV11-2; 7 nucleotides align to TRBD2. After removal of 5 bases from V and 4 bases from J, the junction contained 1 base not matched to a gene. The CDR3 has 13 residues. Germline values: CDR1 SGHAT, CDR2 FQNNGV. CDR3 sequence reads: CASSTGGTGELFF. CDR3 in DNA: TGTGCCAGCAGCACGGGGGGCACCGGGGAGCTGTTTTTT.

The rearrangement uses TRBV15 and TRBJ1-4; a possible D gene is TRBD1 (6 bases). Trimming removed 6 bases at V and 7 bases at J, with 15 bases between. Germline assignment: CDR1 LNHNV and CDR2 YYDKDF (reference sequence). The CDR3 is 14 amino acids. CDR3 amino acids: CATRGGQNFEKLFF. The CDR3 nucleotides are TGTGCCACCAGGGGCGGACAGAACTTTGAAAAACTGTTTTTT.

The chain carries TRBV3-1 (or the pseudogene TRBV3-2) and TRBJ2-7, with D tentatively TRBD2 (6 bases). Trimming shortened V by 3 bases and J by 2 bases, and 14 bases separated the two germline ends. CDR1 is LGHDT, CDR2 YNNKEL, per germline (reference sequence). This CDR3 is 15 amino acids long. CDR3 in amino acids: CASSHPGLPTYEQYF. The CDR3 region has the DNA TGTGCCAGCAGCCATCCCGGACTACCCACCTACGAGCAGTACTTC.

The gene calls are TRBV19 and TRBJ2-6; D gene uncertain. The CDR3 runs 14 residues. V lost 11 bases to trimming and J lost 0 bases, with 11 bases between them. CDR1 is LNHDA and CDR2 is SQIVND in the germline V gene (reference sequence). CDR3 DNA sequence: TGTGCCGCTGTCGATAGCTCTGGGGCCAACGTCCTGACTTTC. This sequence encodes CAAVDSSGANVLTF.

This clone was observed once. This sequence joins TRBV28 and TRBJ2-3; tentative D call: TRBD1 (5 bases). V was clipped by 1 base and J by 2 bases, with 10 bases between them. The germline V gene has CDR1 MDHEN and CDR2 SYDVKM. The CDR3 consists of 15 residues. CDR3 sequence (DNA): TGTGCCAGCAGTTTATTGCAGGGAAACACAGATACGCAGTATTTT. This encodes CASSLLQGNTDTQYF.

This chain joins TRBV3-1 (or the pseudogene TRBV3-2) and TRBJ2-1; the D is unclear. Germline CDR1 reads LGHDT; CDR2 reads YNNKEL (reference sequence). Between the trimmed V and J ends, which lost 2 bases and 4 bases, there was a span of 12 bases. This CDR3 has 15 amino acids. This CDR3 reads CASSQRLDNYNEQFF. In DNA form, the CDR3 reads TGTGCCAGCAGCCAAAGGCTAGACAATTACAATGAGCAGTTCTTC.